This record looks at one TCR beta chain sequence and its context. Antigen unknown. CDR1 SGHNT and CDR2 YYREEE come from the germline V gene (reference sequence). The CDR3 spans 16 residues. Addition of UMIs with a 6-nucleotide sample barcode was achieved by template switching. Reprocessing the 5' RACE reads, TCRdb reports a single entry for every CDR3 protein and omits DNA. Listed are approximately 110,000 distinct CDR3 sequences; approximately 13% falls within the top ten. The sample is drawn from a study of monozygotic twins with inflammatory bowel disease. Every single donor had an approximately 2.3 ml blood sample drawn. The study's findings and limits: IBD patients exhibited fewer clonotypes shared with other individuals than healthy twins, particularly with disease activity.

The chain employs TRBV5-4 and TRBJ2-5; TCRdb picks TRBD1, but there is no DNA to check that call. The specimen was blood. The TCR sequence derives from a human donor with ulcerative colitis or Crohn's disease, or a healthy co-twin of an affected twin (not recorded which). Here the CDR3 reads CASRPGISQMGETQYF.